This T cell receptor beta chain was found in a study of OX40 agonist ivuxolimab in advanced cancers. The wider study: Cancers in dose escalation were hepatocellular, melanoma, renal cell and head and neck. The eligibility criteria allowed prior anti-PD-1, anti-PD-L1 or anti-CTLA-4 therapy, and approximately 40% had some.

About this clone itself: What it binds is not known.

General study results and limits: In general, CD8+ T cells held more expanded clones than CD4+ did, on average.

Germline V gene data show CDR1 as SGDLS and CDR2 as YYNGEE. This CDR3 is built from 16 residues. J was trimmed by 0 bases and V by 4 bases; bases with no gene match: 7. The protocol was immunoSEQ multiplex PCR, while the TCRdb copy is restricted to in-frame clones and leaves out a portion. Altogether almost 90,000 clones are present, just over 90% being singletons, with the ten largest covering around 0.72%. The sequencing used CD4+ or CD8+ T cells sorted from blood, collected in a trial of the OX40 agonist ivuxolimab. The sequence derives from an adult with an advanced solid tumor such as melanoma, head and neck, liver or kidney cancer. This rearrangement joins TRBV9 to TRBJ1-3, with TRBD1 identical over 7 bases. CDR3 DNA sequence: TGTGCCAGCAGCCCCCAAGGGACAGACTCTGGAAACACCATATATTTT. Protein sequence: CASSPQGTDSGNTIYF. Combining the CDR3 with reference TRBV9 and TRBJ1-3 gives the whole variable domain DSGVTQTPKHLITATGQRVTLRCSPRSGDLSVYWYQQSLDQGLQFLIQYYNGEERAKGNILERFSAQQFPDLHSELNLSSLELGDSALYFCASSPQGTDSGNTIYFGEGSWLTVV.